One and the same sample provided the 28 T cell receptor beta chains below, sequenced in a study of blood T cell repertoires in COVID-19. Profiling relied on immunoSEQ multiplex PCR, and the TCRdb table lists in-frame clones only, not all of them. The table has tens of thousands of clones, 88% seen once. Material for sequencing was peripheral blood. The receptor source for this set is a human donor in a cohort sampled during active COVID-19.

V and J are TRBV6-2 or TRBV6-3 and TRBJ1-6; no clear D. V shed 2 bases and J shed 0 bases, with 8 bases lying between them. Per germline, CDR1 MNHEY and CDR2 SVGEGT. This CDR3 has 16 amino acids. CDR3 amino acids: CASSYRHFSYNSPLHF. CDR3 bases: TGTGCCAGCAGTTACCGACATTTCTCCTATAATTCACCCCTCCACTTT.

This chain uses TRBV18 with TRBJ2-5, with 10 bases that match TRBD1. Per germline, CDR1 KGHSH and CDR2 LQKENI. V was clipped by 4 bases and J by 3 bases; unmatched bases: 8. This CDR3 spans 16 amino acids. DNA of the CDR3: TGTGCCAGCTCACTACTCTGGACAGGGGGAGAAGAGACCCAGTACTTC. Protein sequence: CASSLLWTGGEETQYF.

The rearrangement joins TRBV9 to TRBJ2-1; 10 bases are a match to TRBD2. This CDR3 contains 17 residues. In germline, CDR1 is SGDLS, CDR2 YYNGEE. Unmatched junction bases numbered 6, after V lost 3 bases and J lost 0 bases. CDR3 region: CASSGLAGDISYNEQFF. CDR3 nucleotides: TGTGCCAGCAGCGGGCTAGCGGGGGATATCTCCTACAATGAGCAGTTCTTC.

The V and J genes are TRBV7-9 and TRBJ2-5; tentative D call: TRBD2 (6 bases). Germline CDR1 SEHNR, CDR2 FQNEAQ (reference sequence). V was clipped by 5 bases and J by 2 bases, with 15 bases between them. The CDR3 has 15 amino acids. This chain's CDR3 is CASSRLGEEQETQYF. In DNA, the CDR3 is TGTGCCAGCAGCCGCCTTGGGGAGGAGCAAGAGACCCAGTACTTC.

In DNA, the CDR3 is TGTGCCAGCAGCTGGGGGACAGGCGGCAATCAGCCCCAGCATTTT. Protein product: CASSWGTGGNQPQHF. The chain links TRBV5-6 to TRBJ1-5; 8 nucleotides line up with TRBD1. CDR3 size: 15 residues. The trim removed 3 bases at V and 2 bases at J, leaving 4 bases unmatched. CDR1 and CDR2 (germline): SGHDT, YYEEEE.

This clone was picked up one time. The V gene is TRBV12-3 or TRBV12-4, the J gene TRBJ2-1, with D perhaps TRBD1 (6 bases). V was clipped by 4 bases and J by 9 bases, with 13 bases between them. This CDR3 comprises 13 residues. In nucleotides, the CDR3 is TGTGCCAGCAGTTACGACAGGCAGGGTGAGCAGTTCTTC. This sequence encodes CASSYDRQGEQFF.

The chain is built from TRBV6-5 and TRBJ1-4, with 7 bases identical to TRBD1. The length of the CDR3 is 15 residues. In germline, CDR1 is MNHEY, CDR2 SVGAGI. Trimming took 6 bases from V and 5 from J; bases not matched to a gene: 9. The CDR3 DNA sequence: TGTGCCAGCAGGACCCGCCGGGACAGCAATGAAAAACTGTTTTTT. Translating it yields CASRTRRDSNEKLFF.

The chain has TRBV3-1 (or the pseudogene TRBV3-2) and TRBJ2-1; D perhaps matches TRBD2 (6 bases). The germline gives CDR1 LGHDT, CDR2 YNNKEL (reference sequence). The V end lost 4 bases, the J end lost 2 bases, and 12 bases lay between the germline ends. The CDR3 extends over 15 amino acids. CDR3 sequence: CASSPGERAYNEQFF. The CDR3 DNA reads TGTGCCAGCAGCCCCGGGGAGCGGGCCTACAATGAGCAGTTCTTC.

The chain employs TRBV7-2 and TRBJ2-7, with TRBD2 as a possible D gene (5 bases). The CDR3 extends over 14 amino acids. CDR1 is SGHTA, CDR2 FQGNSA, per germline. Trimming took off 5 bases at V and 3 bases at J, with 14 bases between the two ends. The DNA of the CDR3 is TGTGCCAGCAGCCCCGAGGGAACGCGCTACGAGCAGTACTTC. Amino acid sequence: CASSPEGTRYEQYF.

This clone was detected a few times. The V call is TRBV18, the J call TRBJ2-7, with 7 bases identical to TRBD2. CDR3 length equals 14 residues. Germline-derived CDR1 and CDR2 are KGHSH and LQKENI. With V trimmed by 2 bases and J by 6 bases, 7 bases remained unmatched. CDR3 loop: CASSPIVGGTEQYF. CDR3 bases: TGTGCCAGCTCACCAATTGTGGGGGGGACCGAGCAGTACTTC.

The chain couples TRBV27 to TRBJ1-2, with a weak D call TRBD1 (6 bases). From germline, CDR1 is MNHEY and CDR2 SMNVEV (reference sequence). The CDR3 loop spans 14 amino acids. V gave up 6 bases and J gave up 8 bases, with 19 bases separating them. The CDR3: CASSLRGGAGGYTF. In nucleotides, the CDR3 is TGTGCCAGCAGCTTAAGAGGGGGGGCAGGGGGCTACACCTTC.

This chain's CDR3 is CASSLAGLAYEQYF. The CDR3, as DNA: TGTGCCAGCAGCCTGGCGGGACTAGCCTACGAGCAGTACTTC. V usage is TRBV13 and J usage is TRBJ2-7; 8 nucleotides match TRBD2. V gave up 5 bases and J gave up 2 bases; unmatched junction bases: 5. Germline loops: CDR1 PRHDT, CDR2 FYEKMQ (reference sequence). The CDR3 has 14 residues.

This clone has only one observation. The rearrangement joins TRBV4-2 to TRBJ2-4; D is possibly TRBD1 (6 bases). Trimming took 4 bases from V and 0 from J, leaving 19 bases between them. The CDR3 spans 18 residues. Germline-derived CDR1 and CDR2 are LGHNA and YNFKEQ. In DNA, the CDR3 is TGTGCCAGCAGCCTGATGGGGGCCGGGGAGCCAGCCAAAAACATTCAGTACTTC. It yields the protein CASSLMGAGEPAKNIQYF.

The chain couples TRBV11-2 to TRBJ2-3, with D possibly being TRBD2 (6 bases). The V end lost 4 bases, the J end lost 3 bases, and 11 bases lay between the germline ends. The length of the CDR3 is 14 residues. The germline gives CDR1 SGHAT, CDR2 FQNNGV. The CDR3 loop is CASSSGLNTDTQYF. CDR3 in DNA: TGTGCCAGCAGCTCAGGACTAAATACAGATACGCAGTATTTT.

Here the CDR3 DNA reads TGTGCCAGCAGCAAAACCCAGGCCAGCACAGATACGCAGTATTTT. It is translated as CASSKTQASTDTQYF. This chain joins TRBV19 and TRBJ2-3; D is uncertain. Germline V gene data show CDR1 as LNHDA and CDR2 as SQIVND (reference sequence). V lost 9 bases, J lost 0 bases, and 16 bases lay in between. This CDR3 region has 15 residues. Using reference TRBV19 and TRBJ2-3 for the parts outside the CDR3, the full variable domain is DGGITQSPKYLFRKEGQNVTLSCEQNLNHDAMYWYRQDPGQGLRLIYYSQIVNDFQKGDIAEGYSVSREKKESFPLTVTSAQKNPTAFYLCASSKTQASTDTQYFGPGTRLTVL.

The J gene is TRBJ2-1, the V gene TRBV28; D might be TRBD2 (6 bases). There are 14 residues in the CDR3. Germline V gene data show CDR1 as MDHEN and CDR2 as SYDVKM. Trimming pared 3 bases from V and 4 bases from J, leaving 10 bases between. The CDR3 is CASSFGRGYNEQFF. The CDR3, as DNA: TGTGCCAGCAGTTTCGGCCGGGGGTACAATGAGCAGTTCTTC.

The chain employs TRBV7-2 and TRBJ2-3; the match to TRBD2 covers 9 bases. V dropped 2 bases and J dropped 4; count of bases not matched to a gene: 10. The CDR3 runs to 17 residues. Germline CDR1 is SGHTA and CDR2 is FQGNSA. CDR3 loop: CASSLPAGGPGADTQYF. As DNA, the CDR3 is TGTGCCAGCAGCTTACCGGCGGGGGGGCCAGGGGCAGATACGCAGTATTTT.

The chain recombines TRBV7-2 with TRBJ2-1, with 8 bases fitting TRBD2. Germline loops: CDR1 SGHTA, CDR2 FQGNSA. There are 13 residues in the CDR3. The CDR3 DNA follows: TGTGCTTCCCTAGCGGGCTCCTACAATGAGCAGTTCTTC. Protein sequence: CASLAGSYNEQFF. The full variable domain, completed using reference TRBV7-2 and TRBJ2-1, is GAGVSQSPSNKVTEKGKDVELRCDPISGHTALYWYRQSLGQGLEFLIYFQGNSAPDKSGLPSDRFSAERTGGSVSTLTIQRTQQEDSAVYLCASLAGSYNEQFFGPGTRLTVL.

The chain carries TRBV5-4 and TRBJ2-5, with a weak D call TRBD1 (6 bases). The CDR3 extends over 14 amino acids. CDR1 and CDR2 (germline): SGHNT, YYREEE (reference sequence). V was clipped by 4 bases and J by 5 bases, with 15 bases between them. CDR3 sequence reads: CASSQGLEGETQYF. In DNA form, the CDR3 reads TGTGCCAGCAGCCAGGGGCTGGAAGGCGAGACCCAGTACTTC. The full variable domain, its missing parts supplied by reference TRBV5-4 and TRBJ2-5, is ETGVTQSPTHLIKTRGQQVTLRCSSQSGHNTVSWYQQALGQGPQFIFQYYREEENGRGNFPPRFSGLQFPNYSSELNVNALELDDSALYLCASSQGLEGETQYFGPGTRLLVL.

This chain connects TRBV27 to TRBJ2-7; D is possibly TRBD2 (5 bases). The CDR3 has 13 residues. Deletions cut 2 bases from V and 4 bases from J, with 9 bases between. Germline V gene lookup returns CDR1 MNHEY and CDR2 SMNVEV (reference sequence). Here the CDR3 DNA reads TGTGCCAGCAGTTTAGGCGGGCCATACGAGCAGTACTTC. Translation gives CASSLGGPYEQYF.

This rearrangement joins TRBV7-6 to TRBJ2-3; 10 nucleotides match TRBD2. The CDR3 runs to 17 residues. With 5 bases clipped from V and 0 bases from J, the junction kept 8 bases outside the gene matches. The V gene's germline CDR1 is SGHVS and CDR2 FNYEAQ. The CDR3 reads CASSRLAGETSTDTQYF. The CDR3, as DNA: TGTGCCAGCAGCCGCCTAGCGGGGGAAACTAGCACAGATACGCAGTATTTT.

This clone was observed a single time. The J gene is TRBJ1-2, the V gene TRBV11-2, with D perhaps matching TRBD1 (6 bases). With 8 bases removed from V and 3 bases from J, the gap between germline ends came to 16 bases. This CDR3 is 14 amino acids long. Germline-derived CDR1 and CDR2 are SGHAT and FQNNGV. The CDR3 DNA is TGTGCCAGCCACGCTAGGGCAGGGGACTATGGCTACACCTTC. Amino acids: CASHARAGDYGYTF.

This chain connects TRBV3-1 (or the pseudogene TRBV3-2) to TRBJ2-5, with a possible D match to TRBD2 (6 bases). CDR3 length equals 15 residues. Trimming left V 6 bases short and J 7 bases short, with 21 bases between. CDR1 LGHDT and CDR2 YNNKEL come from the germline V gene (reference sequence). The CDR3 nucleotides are TGTGCCAGCAGTCCGTCTCCCCTAGCGCCCGGGACCCAGTACTTC. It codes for CASSPSPLAPGTQYF.

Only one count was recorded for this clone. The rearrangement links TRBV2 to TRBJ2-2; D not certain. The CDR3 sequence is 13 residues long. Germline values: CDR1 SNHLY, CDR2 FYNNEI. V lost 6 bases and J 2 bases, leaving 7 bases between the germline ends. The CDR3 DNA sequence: TGTGCCAGCAGCGTTTTAAACACCGGGGAGCTGTTTTTT. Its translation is CASSVLNTGELFF.

The CDR3 spells CAGTGKTYEQYF. The CDR3 DNA follows: TGTGCCGGGACAGGGAAGACCTACGAGCAGTACTTC. The chain combines TRBV30 with TRBJ2-7; TRBD1 aligns across 9 bases. Germline trimming cut 8 bases from V and 2 bases from J; bases unmatched to any gene: 4. The germline V gene has CDR1 GTSNPN and CDR2 SVGIG (reference sequence). The CDR3 covers 12 residues.

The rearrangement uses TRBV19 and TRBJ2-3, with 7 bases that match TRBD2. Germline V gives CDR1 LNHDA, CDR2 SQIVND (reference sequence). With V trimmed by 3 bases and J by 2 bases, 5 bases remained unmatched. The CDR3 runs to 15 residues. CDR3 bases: TGTGCCAGTAGTATTGGGGGAGGGCCCACAGATACGCAGTATTTT. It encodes CASSIGGGPTDTQYF.

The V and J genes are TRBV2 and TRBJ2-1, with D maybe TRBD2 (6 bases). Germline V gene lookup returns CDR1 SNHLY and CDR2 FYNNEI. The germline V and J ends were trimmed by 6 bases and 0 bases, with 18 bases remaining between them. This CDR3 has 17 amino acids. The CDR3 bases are TGTGCCAGCAGGTCCTCGAAGGCGCGGGGCTCCTACAATGAGCAGTTCTTC. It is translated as CASRSSKARGSYNEQFF.

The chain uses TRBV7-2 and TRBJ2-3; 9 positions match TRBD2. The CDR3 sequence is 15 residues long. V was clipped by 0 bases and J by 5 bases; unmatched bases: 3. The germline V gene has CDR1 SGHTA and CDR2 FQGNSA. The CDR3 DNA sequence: TGTGCCAGCAGCTTAGCAAGCGGGAGGCAAGATACGCAGTATTTT. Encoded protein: CASSLASGRQDTQYF.